Presented here are 3 T cell receptor beta chains from one specimen sequenced in a study of T cells after posttransplantation cyclophosphamide. A marrow graft followed busulfan-fludarabine conditioning, with cyclophosphamide on days +3 and +4. Measured with immunoSEQ multiplex PCR; TCRdb has only the in-frame clones, and not every one. The sample yields roughly 4,700 clones, about 82% seen once. Material: PBMCs, obtained after allogeneic stem cell transplant with posttransplant cyclophosphamide. Source of these receptors: a male patient aged 40-55 years who received an allogeneic stem cell transplant from a related donor, was CMV-positive, and had acute and chronic GVHD. The graft donor may have given rise to some T cells.

The chain carries TRBV7-8 and TRBJ1-4; D is perhaps TRBD1 (6 bases). The CDR3 sequence is 15 residues long. The ends were cut back, 5 bases at V and 6 bases at J, with 16 bases in the middle. Germline loops: CDR1 SGHVS, CDR2 FQNEAQ. This CDR3 is CASSLHQGFDEKLFF. The CDR3 DNA reads TGTGCCAGCAGCCTTCATCAGGGGTTCGATGAAAAACTGTTTTTT.

V and J are TRBV2 and TRBJ1-5, with D uncertain. CDR3 length: 15 amino acids. The germline gives CDR1 SNHLY, CDR2 FYNNEI. Trimming stripped 3 bases from V and 4 bases from J, with 13 bases between. CDR3 sequence reads: CASSDTGVLNQPQHF. For the CDR3, the DNA is TGTGCCAGCAGTGACACCGGGGTGCTTAATCAGCCCCAGCATTTT.

This rearrangement joins TRBV4-2 to TRBJ2-2; 8 bases match TRBD2. CDR3 length equals 17 residues. V was clipped by 0 bases and J by 0 bases; unmatched bases: 3. In germline, CDR1 is LGHNA, CDR2 YNFKEQ. The CDR3 DNA is TGTGCCAGCAGCCAAGAGGGAGCGGGAGCGAACACCGGGGAGCTGTTTTTT. Protein sequence: CASSQEGAGANTGELFF.